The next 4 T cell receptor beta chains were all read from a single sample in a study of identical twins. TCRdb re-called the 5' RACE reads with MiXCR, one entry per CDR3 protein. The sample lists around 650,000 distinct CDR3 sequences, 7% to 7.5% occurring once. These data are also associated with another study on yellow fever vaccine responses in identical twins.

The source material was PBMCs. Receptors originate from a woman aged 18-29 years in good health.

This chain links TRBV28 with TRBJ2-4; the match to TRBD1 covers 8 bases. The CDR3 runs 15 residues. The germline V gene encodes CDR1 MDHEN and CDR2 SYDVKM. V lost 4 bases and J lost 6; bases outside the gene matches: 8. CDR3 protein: CASSSQDRVVNIQYF. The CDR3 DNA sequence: TGTGCCAGCAGTTCCCAGGACAGGGTGGTAAACATTCAGTACTTC.

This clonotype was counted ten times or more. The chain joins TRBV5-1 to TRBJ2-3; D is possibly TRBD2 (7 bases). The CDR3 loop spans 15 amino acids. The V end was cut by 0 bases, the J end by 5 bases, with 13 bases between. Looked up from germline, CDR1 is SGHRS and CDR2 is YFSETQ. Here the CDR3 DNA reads TGCGCCAGCAGCTTGGAGGGGGGGCGCATAGATACGCAGTATTTT. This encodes CASSLEGGRIDTQYF.

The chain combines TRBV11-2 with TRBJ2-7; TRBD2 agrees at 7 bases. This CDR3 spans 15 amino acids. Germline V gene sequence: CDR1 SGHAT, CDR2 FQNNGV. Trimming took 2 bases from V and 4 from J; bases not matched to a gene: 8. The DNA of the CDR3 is TGTGCCAGCAGCTTAAGACTAGCCGCACCTTACGAGCAGTACGTC. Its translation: CASSLRLAAPYEQYV.

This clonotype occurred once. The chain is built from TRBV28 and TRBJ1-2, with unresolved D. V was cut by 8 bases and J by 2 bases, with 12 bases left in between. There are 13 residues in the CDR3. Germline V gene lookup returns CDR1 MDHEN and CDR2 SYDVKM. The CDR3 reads CASGIVRNYGYTF. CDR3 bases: TGTGCCAGCGGCATAGTAAGGAACTATGGCTACACCTTC.